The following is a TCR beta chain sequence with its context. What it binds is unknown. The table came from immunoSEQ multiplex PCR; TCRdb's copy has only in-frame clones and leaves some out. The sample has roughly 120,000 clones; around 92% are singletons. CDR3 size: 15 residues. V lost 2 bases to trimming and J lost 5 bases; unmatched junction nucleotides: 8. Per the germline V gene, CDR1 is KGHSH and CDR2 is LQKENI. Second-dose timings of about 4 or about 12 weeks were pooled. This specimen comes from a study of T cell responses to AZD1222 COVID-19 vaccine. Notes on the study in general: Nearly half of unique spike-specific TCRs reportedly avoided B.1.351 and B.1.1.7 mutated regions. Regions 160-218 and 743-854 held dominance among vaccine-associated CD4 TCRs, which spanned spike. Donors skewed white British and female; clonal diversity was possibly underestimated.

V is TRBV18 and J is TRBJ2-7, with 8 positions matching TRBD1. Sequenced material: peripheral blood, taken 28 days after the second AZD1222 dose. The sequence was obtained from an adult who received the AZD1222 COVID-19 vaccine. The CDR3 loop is CASSPGGQGGNEQYF. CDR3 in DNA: TGTGCCAGCTCACCAGGTGGACAGGGTGGCAACGAGCAGTACTTC.